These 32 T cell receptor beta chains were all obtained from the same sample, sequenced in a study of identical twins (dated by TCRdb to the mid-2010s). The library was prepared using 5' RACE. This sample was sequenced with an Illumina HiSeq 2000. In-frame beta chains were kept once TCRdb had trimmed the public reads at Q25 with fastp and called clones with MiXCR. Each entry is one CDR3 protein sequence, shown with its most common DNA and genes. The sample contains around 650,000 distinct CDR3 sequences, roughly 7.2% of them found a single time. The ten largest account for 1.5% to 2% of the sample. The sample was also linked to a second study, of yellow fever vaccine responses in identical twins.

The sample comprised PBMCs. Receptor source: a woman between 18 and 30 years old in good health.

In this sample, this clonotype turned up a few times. Written as DNA, the CDR3 is TGTGCCAGCAGTTACAGGACAGGGATCGACTATGGCTACACCTTC. It specifies CASSYRTGIDYGYTF. The gene calls are TRBV12-3 or TRBV12-4 and TRBJ1-2, with TRBD1 matching over 8 bases. The CDR3 contains 15 residues. V lost 4 bases, J lost 3 bases, and 7 bases stayed unmatched.

The CDR3 region has the DNA TGTGCCAGCAGCGAGCGACAGGGACCAGGGGAGACCCAGTACTTC. Translation gives CASSERQGPGETQYF. V is TRBV12-3 or TRBV12-4 and J is TRBJ2-5; 7 positions agree with TRBD1. This CDR3 is built from 15 residues. With V trimmed by 6 bases and J by 5 bases, 12 bases remained unmatched.

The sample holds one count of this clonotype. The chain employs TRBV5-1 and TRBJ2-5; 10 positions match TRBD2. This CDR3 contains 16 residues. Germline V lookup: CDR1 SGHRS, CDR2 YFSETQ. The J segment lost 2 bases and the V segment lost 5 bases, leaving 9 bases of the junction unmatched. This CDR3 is CASRLPVAGGQETQYF. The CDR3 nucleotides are TGCGCCAGCAGGCTACCGGTAGCGGGAGGACAAGAGACCCAGTACTTC.

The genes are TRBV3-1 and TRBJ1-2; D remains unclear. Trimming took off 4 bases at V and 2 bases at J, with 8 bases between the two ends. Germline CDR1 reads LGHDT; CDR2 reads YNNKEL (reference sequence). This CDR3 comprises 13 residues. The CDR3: CASSPAVNYGYTF. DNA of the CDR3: TGTGCCAGCAGCCCCGCCGTAAACTATGGCTACACCTTC.

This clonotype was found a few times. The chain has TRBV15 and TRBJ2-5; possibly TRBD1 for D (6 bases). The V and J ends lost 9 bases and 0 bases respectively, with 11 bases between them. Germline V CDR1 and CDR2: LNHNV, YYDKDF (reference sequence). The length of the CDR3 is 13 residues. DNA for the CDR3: TGTGCCACTGGGGGCGGATACCAAGAGACCCAGTACTTC. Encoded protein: CATGGGYQETQYF. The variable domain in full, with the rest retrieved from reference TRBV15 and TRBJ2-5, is DAMVIQNPRYQVTQFGKPVTLSCSQTLNHNVMYWYQQKSSQAPKLLFHYYDKDFNNEADTPDNFQSRRPNTSFCFLDIRSPGLGDTAMYLCATGGGYQETQYFGPGTRLLVL.

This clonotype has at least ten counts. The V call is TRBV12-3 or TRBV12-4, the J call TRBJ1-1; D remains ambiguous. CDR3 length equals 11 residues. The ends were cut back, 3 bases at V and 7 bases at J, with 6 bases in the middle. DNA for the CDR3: TGTGCCAGCAGTTTCCTACATGAAGCTTTCTTT. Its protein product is CASSFLHEAFF.

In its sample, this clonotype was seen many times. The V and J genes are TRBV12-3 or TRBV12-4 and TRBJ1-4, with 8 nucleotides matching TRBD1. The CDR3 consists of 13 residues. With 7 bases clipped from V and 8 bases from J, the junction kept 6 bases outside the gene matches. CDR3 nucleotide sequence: TGTGCCAGCACATACAGGGGGAAGGAAAAACTGTTTTTT. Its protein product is CASTYRGKEKLFF.

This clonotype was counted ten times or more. CDR3 loop: CASSSQDRGELFF. The CDR3 coding sequence is TGCGCCAGCAGCTCCCAAGACAGGGGGGAGCTGTTTTTT. The J gene is TRBJ2-2, the V gene TRBV5-1; possibly TRBD1 for D (6 bases). With 3 bases removed from V and 8 bases from J, the gap between germline ends came to 11 bases. Germline V gene lookup returns CDR1 SGHRS and CDR2 YFSETQ. The CDR3 consists of 13 residues.

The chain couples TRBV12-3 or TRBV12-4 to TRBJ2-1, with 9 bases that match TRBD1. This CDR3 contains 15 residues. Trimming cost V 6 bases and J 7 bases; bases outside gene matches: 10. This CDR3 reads CASRTGTGQINEQFF. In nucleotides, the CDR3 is TGTGCCAGCAGGACCGGGACAGGGCAAATTAATGAGCAGTTCTTC.

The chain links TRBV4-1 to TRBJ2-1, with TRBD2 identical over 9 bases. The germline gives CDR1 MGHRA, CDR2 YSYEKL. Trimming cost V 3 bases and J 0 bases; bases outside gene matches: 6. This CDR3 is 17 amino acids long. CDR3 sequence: CASSHTQLAGSYNEQFF. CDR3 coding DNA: TGCGCCAGCAGCCATACCCAACTAGCGGGCTCCTACAATGAGCAGTTCTTC.

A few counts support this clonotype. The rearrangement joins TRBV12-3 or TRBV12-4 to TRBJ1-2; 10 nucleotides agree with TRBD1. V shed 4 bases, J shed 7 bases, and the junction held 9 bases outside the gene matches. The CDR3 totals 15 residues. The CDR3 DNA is TGTGCCAGCAGTTCACCGTACCGGGACAGGGGTGGCTACACCTTC. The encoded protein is CASSSPYRDRGGYTF.

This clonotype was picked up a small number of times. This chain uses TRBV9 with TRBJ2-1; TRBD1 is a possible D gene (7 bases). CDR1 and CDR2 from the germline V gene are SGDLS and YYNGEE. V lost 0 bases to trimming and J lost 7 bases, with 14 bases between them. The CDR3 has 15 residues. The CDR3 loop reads CASSVGQGGRNEQFF. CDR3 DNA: TGTGCCAGCAGCGTAGGGCAGGGGGGTAGGAATGAGCAGTTCTTC.

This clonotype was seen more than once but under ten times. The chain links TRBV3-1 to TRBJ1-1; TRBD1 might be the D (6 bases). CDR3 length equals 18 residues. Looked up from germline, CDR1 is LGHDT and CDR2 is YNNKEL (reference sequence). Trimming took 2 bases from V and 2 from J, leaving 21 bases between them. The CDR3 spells CASSQKGFGGPANTEAFF. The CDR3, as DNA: TGTGCCAGCAGCCAAAAAGGGTTCGGGGGGCCAGCCAACACTGAAGCTTTCTTT.

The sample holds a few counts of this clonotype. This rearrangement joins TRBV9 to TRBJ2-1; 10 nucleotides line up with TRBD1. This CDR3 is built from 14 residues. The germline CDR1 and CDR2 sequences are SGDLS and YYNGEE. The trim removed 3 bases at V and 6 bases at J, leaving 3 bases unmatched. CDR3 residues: CASSAGQGGNEQFF. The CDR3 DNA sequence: TGTGCCAGCAGCGCCGGACAGGGGGGCAATGAGCAGTTCTTC.

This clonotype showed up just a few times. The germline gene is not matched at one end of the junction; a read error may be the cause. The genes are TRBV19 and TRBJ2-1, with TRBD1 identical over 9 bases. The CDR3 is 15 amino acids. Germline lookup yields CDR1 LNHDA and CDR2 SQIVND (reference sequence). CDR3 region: CASSIGDRVLNEQFF. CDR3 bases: TGTGCCAGTAGCATAGGGGACAGGGTCCTTAATGAGCAGTTCTTC.

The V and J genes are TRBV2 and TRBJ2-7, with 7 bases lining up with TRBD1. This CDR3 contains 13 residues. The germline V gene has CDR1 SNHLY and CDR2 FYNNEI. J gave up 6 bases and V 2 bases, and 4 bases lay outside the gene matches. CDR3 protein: CASSESDRVEQYV. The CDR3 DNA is TGTGCCAGCAGTGAAAGCGACAGGGTCGAGCAGTACGTC.

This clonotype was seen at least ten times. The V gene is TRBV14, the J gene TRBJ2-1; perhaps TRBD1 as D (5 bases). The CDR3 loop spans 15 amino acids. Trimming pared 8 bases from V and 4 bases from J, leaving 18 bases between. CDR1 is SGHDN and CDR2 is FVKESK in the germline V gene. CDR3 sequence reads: CASSMGQLMYNEQFF. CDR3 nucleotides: TGTGCCAGCTCTATGGGGCAGCTGATGTACAATGAGCAGTTCTTC.

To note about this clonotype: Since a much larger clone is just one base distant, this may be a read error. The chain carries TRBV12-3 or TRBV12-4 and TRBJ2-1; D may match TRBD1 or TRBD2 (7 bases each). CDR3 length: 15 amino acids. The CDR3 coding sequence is TGTGCCAGCGGACGTCAGGGGGGGAGGCCCAATGACCAGTTCTTC. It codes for CASGRQGGRPNDQFF.

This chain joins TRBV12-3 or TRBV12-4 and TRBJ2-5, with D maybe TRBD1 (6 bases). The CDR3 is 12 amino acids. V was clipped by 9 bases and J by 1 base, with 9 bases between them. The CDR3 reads CASTQGQETQYF. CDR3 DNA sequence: TGTGCCAGTACACAGGGCCAAGAGACCCAGTACTTC.

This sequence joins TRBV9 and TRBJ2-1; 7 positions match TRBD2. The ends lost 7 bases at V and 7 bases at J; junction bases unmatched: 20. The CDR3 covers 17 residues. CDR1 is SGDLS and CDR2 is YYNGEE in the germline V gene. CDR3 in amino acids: CASPTGLGGSPENEQFF. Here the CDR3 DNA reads TGTGCCAGCCCAACCGGGTTGGGCGGGAGTCCGGAAAATGAGCAGTTCTTC.

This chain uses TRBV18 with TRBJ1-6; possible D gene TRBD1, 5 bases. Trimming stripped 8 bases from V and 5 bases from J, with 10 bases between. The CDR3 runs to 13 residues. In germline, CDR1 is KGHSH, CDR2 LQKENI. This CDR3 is CASGDGNNSPLHF. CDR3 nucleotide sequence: TGTGCCAGCGGGGACGGAAATAATTCACCCCTCCACTTT. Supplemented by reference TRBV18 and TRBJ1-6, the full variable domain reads NAGVMQNPRHLVRRRGQEARLRCSPMKGHSHVYWYRQLPEEGLKFMVYLQKENIIDESGMPKERFSAEFPKEGPSILRIQQVVRGDSAAYFCASGDGNNSPLHFGNGTRLTVT.

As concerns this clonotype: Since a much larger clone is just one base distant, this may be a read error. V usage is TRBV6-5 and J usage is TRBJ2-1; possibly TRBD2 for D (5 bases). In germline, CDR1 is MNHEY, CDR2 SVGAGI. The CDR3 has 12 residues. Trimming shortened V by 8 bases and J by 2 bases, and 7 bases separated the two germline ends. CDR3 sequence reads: CASGSTYNEQFF. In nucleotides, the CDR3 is TGTGCCAGCGGGAGTACCTACAATGAGCAGTTCTTC.

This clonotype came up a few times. The CDR3 protein is CASRGQNKGYEQYF. The CDR3 DNA is TGTGCCAGCCGGGGACAGAACAAAGGCTACGAGCAGTACTTC. The chain couples TRBV7-9 to TRBJ2-7, with TRBD1 matching 7 bases. The ends lost 8 bases at V and 3 bases at J; junction bases unmatched: 10. Per the germline V gene, CDR1 is SEHNR and CDR2 is FQNEAQ (reference sequence). The CDR3 sequence is 14 residues long.

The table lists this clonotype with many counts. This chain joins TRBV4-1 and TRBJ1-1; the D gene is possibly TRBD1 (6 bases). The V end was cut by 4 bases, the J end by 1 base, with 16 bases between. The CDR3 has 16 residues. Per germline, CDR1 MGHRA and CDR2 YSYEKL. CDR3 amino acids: CASSPLAGGGNTEAFF. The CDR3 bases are TGCGCCAGCAGCCCCCTTGCGGGAGGGGGGAACACTGAAGCTTTCTTT.

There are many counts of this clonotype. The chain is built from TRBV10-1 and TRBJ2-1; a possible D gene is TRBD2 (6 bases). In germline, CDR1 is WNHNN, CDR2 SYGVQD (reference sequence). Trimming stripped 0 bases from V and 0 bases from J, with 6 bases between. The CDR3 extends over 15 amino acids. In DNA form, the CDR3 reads TGCGCCAGCAGTGAGTCCGGGGGCTCCTACAATGAGCAGTTCTTC. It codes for CASSESGGSYNEQFF.

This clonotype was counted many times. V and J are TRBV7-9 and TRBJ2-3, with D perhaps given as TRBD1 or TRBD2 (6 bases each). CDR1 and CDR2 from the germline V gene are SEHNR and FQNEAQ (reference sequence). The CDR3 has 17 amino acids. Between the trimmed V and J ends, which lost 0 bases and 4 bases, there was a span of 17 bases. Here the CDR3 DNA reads TGTGCCAGCAGCTTAGCGGGGGGCCACGAGTGGGCAGATACGCAGTATTTT. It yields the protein CASSLAGGHEWADTQYF.

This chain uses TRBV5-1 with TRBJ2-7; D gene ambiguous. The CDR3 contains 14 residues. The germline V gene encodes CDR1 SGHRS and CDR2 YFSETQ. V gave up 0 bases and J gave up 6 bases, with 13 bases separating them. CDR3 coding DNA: TGCGCCAGCAGCTTGGCCGGGCGGTTTGGCGAGCAGTACTTC. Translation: CASSLAGRFGEQYF.

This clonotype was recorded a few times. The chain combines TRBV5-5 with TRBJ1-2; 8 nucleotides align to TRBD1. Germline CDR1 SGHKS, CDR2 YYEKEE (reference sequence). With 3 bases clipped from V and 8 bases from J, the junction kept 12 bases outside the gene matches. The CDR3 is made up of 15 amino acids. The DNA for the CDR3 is TGTGCCAGCAGCTGGACAGGGAGTGGGCTCCGGGGCTACACCTTC. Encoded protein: CASSWTGSGLRGYTF.

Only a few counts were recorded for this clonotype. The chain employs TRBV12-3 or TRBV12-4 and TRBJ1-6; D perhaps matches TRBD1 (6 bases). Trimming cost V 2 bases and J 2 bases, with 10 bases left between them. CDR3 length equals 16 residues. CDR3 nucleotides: TGTGCCAGCAGTTTATCTGGGGGCACCTATAATTCACCCCTCCACTTT. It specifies CASSLSGGTYNSPLHF.

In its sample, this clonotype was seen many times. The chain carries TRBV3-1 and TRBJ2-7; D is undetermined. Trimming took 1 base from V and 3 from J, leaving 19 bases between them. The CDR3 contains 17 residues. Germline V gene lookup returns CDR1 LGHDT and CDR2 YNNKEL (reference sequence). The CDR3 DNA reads TGTGCCAGCAGCCAAGGTTGGCAGAAGTCTTACTTCTACGAGCAGTACTTC. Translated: CASSQGWQKSYFYEQYF.

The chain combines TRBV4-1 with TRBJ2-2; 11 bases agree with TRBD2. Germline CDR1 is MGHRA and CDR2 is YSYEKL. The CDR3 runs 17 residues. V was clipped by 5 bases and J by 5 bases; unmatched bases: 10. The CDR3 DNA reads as TGCGCCAGCAGCTACCAGACTAGCGGGATAATAACCGGGGAGCTGTTTTTT. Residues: CASSYQTSGIITGELFF.

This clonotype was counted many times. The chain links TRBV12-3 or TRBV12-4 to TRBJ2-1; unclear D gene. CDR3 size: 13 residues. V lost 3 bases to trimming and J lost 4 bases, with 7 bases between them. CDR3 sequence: CASSLDPYNEQFF. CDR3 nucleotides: TGTGCCAGCAGTTTGGACCCTTACAATGAGCAGTTCTTC.